The T cell receptor beta chain described here comes from a study of graft-versus-host responses after intestinal transplantation. Study outcomes and limitations: Allografts of patients with graft-donor T cell macrochimerism showed high graft-versus-host to host-versus-graft clone ratios.

The method was immunoSEQ multiplex PCR; TCRdb's version includes in-frame clones alone and lacks a portion of them. The sample lists 20,000 to 25,000 clones, about 35% seen once, with roughly a tenth in the top ten. Responders (approximately 200,000, CFSE-labeled) met approximately 200,000 stimulators that were irradiated and violet-dye-labeled. The clonotype comes from a human patient who received an intestinal transplant. The sequences come from alloreactive CD8+ T cells from a mixed lymphocyte reaction culture, collected before intestinal transplant. Subset here: CFSE-low proliferating T cells sorted from approximately six-day pre-transplant mixed lymphocyte reaction (GvH or HvG direction).

The chain's CDR3 is CASSPPGGYEQYF. The CDR3 DNA reads as TGTGCCAGCAGCCCCCCTGGTGGATACGAGCAGTACTTC. The rearrangement links TRBV7-3 to TRBJ2-7; D not certain. The CDR3 loop spans 13 amino acids. Looked up from germline, CDR1 is SGHTA and CDR2 is FQGTGA. Trimming pared 5 bases from V and 4 bases from J, leaving 12 bases between.